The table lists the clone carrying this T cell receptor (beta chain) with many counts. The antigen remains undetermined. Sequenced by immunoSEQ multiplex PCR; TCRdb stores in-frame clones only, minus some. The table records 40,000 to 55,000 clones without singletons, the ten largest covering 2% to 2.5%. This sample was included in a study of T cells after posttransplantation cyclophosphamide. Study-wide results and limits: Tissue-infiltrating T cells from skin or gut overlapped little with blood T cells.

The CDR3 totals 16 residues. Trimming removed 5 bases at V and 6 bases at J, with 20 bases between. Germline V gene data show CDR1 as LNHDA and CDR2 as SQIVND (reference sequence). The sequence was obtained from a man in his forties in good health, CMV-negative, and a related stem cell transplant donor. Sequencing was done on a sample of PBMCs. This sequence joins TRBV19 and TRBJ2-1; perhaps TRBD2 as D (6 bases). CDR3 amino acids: CASSPLSGVRSNEQFF. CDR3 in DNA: TGTGCCAGTAGTCCATTATCGGGAGTACGGTCCAATGAGCAGTTCTTC.